The 20 T cell receptor beta chains below were found in one sample sequenced in a study of brain T cells in children with intractable seizures. Libraries were prepared by immunoSEQ multiplex PCR; TCRdb keeps only in-frame clonotypes and omits some of them. There are roughly 80,000 clones in the sample; around nine tenths occur only once, and 20% to 25% lies in the top ten. The sequencing used peripheral blood, collected at surgery. These receptors all stem from a girl aged 2 to 10 with Rasmussen encephalitis and intractable seizures.

The table lists this clone with a count of one. This chain uses TRBV6-1 with TRBJ1-6; D uncertain. V lost 1 base and J 4 bases, leaving 14 bases between the germline ends. Per the germline V gene, CDR1 is MNHNS and CDR2 is SASEGT. This CDR3 is 17 amino acids long. The CDR3 reads CASSEEEGSRYNSPLHF. As DNA, the CDR3 is TGTGCCAGCAGTGAAGAAGAAGGGTCCCGATATAATTCACCCCTCCACTTT.

By proportion, this clone is medium-sized. The chain links TRBV18 to TRBJ1-2; 7 bases align to TRBD1. V shed 3 bases, J shed 8 bases, and the junction held 9 bases outside the gene matches. CDR1 is KGHSH and CDR2 is LQKENI in the germline V gene. The CDR3 consists of 14 residues. The CDR3: CASSPPLGQDGYTF. The CDR3 DNA sequence: TGTGCCAGCTCACCCCCACTAGGACAGGACGGCTACACCTTC.

This chain joins TRBV30 and TRBJ2-2, with D perhaps assigned TRBD1 or TRBD2 (5 bases each). CDR3 length equals 15 residues. Trimming shortened V by 3 bases and J by 7 bases, and 18 bases separated the two germline ends. CDR1 and CDR2 from the germline V gene are GTSNPN and SVGIG (reference sequence). DNA for the CDR3: TGTGCCTGGAGCCCTTTCCACGGGGCAAGCGGGGAGCTGTTTTTT. Residues: CAWSPFHGASGELFF. The full variable domain, its missing parts supplied by reference TRBV30 and TRBJ2-2, is SQTIHQWPATLVQPVGSPLSLECTVEGTSNPNLYWYRQAAGRGLQLLFYSVGIGQISSEVPQNLSASRPQDRQFILSSKKLLLSDSGFYLCAWSPFHGASGELFFGEGSRLTVL.

The chain carries TRBV18 and TRBJ2-3, with 10 positions matching TRBD2. The CDR3 runs to 15 residues. V was clipped by 5 bases and J by 4 bases; unmatched bases: 6. Germline CDR1 KGHSH, CDR2 LQKENI. The CDR3 here is CASSYLAGVADTQYF. The CDR3 bases are TGTGCCAGCTCATATCTAGCGGGAGTCGCAGATACGCAGTATTTT. The full variable domain, with the rest looked up from reference TRBV18 and TRBJ2-3, is NAGVMQNPRHLVRRRGQEARLRCSPMKGHSHVYWYRQLPEEGLKFMVYLQKENIIDESGMPKERFSAEFPKEGPSILRIQQVVRGDSAAYFCASSYLAGVADTQYFGPGTRLTVL.

V usage is TRBV11-1 and J usage is TRBJ2-1; weak D call: TRBD2 (6 bases). The CDR3 consists of 14 residues. The V gene's germline CDR1 is SGHAT and CDR2 FQDESV (reference sequence). V lost 5 bases and J 5 bases, leaving 13 bases between the germline ends. CDR3 sequence: CASSPGVWDNEQFF. Here the CDR3 DNA reads TGTGCCAGCAGCCCGGGAGTATGGGACAATGAGCAGTTCTTC.

This clone has just one count. This chain uses TRBV11-2 with TRBJ2-5; no clear D gene. Germline assignment: CDR1 SGHAT and CDR2 FQNNGV. The CDR3 has 13 residues. V was cut by 1 base and J by 2 bases, with 5 bases left in between. The CDR3 is CASSLGLQETQYF. The DNA of the CDR3 is TGTGCCAGCAGCTTAGGCTTACAAGAGACCCAGTACTTC.

This clone appeared once. The rearrangement links TRBV4-1 to TRBJ1-2; perhaps TRBD1 as D (5 bases). Trimming stripped 3 bases from V and 0 bases from J, with 14 bases between. CDR1 is MGHRA, CDR2 YSYEKL, per germline. CDR3 length: 16 amino acids. CDR3 DNA: TGCGCCAGCAGCCATTGGGGGGGGTTCCCTAACTATGGCTACACCTTC. Protein product: CASSHWGGFPNYGYTF.

The V and J genes are TRBV7-9 and TRBJ1-2, with 10 nucleotides matching TRBD1. The length of the CDR3 is 14 residues. The V gene's germline CDR1 is SEHNR and CDR2 FQNEAQ (reference sequence). Trimming cost V 5 bases and J 4 bases; bases outside gene matches: 4. The CDR3 region is CASSEGQGTYGYTF. CDR3 sequence (DNA): TGTGCCAGCAGCGAGGGACAGGGGACCTATGGCTACACCTTC. Full variable domain (remainder filled in from reference TRBV7-9 and TRBJ1-2): DTGVSQNPRHKITKRGQNVTFRCDPISEHNRLYWYRQTLGQGPEFLTYFQNEAQLEKSRLLSDRFSAERPKGSFSTLEIQRTEQGDSAMYLCASSEGQGTYGYTFGSGTRLTVV.

The genes are TRBV7-9 and TRBJ1-2; a weak D match, TRBD1 (6 bases). CDR3 length: 14 amino acids. V was shortened by 0 bases and J by 6 bases, with 11 bases between the two germline ends. Looked up from germline, CDR1 is SEHNR and CDR2 is FQNEAQ (reference sequence). The CDR3 reads CASSLAEQGNGYTF. The CDR3 bases are TGTGCCAGCAGCTTAGCTGAACAGGGCAATGGCTACACCTTC.

CDR3: CASSPQLAASYNEQFF. In nucleotides, the CDR3 is TGTGCCAGCAGCCCCCAACTAGCGGCCTCCTACAATGAGCAGTTCTTC. V and J are TRBV7-3 and TRBJ2-1, with 8 bases aligning to TRBD2. CDR1 and CDR2 from the germline V gene are SGHTA and FQGTGA. The J segment lost 0 bases and the V segment lost 5 bases, leaving 6 bases of the junction unmatched. CDR3 length: 16 amino acids.

The chain employs TRBV10-3 and TRBJ1-5, with a weak D call TRBD1 (5 bases). The CDR3 sequence is 14 residues long. Germline V gives CDR1 ENHRY, CDR2 SYGVKD. V was clipped by 2 bases and J by 3 bases, with 8 bases between them. In DNA, the CDR3 is TGTGCCATCAGTGAGAACAGGCACAATCAGCCCCAGCATTTT. Its protein product is CAISENRHNQPQHF.

V gene TRBV11-2 combines with J gene TRBJ1-2; D may be TRBD1 (5 bases). V was cut by 0 bases and J by 4 bases, with 12 bases left in between. Per germline, CDR1 SGHAT and CDR2 FQNNGV. The CDR3 runs to 15 residues. CDR3 DNA sequence: TGTGCCAGCAGCTTAGAGGGGGGGTTGCGCTATGGCTACACCTTC. As protein: CASSLEGGLRYGYTF.

V usage is TRBV6-4 and J usage is TRBJ2-5; the match to TRBD2 covers 8 bases. Trimming cost V 1 base and J 5 bases; bases outside gene matches: 6. The germline CDR1 and CDR2 sequences are MRHNA and SNTAGT. The CDR3 covers 15 residues. CDR3 nucleotides: TGTGCCAGCAGTGACTTCTCAGCGGGAGCGGAGACCCAGTACTTC. Its translation is CASSDFSAGAETQYF.

The V and J genes are TRBV28 and TRBJ1-5; TRBD1 might be the D (6 bases). CDR3 length: 15 amino acids. The V end lost 6 bases, the J end lost 5 bases, and 17 bases lay between the germline ends. In germline, CDR1 is MDHEN, CDR2 SYDVKM. The CDR3 loop reads CASRYRDKGYQPQHF. CDR3 coding DNA: TGTGCCAGCAGATACCGGGACAAAGGATATCAGCCCCAGCATTTT.

This chain connects TRBV28 to TRBJ1-4, with D hard to call. CDR3 length: 15 residues. The V gene's germline CDR1 is MDHEN and CDR2 SYDVKM. The germline V and J ends were trimmed by 8 bases and 8 bases, with 21 bases remaining between them. This CDR3 reads CASGVHGVEREKLFF. The CDR3 coding sequence is TGTGCCAGCGGCGTACATGGGGTGGAGCGGGAAAAACTGTTTTTT.

This chain uses TRBV12-3 or TRBV12-4 with TRBJ1-5, with a weak D call TRBD1 (5 bases). This CDR3 region has 13 residues. V was pared by 11 bases and J by 7 bases, with 18 bases between. CDR3 loop: CAAGQGVNQPQHF. The CDR3 DNA reads TGTGCCGCGGGTCAGGGAGTTAACCAGCCCCAGCATTTT.

The chain joins TRBV19 to TRBJ2-7; no clear D. The CDR3 is 13 residues long. Germline loops: CDR1 LNHDA, CDR2 SQIVND (reference sequence). Trimming left V 5 bases short and J 6 bases short, with 14 bases between. CDR3 residues: CASSGSSASEQYF. For the CDR3, the DNA is TGTGCCAGTAGTGGAAGTAGTGCCTCCGAGCAGTACTTC.

This chain uses TRBV28 with TRBJ2-1; TRBD1 might be the D (6 bases). The V and J ends lost 6 bases and 7 bases respectively, with 10 bases between them. This CDR3 spans 12 amino acids. Germline V lookup: CDR1 MDHEN, CDR2 SYDVKM. DNA for the CDR3: TGTGCCAGCAGGCAGGGGCGGAATGAGCAGTTCTTC. Protein sequence: CASRQGRNEQFF.

The V gene is TRBV5-6, the J gene TRBJ1-1; D not resolved. This CDR3 region has 14 residues. V shed 0 bases and J shed 4 bases, with 10 bases lying between them. Per germline, CDR1 SGHDT and CDR2 YYEEEE. CDR3 nucleotides: TGTGCCAGCAGCTTGGCAGGTGTGGGCACTGAAGCTTTCTTT. Protein: CASSLAGVGTEAFF.

CDR3 DNA: TGTGCCAGCAGCTTGAAGGAACGAAATGAGCAGTTCTTC. It translates to CASSLKERNEQFF. This chain joins TRBV5-4 and TRBJ2-1; no definite D call. V was pared by 1 base and J by 7 bases, with 9 bases between. This CDR3 has 13 amino acids. Germline V CDR1 and CDR2: SGHNT, YYREEE (reference sequence).